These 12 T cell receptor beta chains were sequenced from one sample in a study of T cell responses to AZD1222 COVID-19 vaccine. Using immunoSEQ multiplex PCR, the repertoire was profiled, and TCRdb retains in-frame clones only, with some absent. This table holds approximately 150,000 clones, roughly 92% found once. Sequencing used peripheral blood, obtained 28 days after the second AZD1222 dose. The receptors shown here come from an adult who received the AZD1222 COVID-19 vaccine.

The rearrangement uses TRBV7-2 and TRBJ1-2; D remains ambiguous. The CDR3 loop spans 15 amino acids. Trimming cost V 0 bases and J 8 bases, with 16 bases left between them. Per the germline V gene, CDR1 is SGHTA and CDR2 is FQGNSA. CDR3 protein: CASSLAAIRVDGYTF. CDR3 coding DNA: TGTGCCAGCAGCTTAGCGGCGATACGAGTGGACGGCTACACCTTC.

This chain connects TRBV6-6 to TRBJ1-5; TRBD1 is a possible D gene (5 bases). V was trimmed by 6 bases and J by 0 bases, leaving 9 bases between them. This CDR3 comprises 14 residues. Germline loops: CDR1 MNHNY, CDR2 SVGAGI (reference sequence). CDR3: CASRDIISNQPQHF. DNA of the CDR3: TGTGCCAGCAGGGACATAATTAGCAATCAGCCCCAGCATTTT.

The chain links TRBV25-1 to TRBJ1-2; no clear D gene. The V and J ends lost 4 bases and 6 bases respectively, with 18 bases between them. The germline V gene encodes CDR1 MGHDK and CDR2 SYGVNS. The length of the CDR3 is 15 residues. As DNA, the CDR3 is TGTGCCAGCAGTGCCCCGCTAGCACGGACGAATGGCTACACCTTC. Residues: CASSAPLARTNGYTF.

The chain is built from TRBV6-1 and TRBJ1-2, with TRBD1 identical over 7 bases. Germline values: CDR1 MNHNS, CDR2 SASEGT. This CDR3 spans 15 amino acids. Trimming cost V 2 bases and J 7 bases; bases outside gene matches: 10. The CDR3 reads CASSETPRTGTGYTF. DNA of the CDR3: TGTGCCAGCAGTGAAACCCCTCGGACAGGTACTGGCTACACCTTC.

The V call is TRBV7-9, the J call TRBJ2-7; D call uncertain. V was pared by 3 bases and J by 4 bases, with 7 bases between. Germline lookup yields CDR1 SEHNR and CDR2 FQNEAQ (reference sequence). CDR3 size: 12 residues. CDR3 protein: CASSLVQYEQYF. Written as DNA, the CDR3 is TGTGCCAGCAGCTTGGTCCAATACGAGCAGTACTTC.

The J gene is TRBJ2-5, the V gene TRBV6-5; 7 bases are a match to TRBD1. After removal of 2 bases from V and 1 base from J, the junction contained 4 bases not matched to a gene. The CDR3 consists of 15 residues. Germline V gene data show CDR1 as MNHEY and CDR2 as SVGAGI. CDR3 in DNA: TGTGCCAGCAGTTACGGCAGGGGGTCCCAAGAGACCCAGTACTTC. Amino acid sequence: CASSYGRGSQETQYF.

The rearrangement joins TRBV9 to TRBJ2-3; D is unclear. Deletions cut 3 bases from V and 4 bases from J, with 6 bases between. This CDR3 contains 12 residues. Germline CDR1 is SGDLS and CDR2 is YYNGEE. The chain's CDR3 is CASSGHSDTQYF. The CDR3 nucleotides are TGTGCCAGCAGCGGACACTCAGATACGCAGTATTTT.

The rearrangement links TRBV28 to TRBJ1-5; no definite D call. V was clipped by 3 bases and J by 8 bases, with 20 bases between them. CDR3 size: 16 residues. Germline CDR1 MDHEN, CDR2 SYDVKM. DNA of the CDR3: TGTGCCAGCAGTTTGGGCCTCCGACCTGGAGGGAAGCCCCAGCATTTT. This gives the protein CASSLGLRPGGKPQHF.

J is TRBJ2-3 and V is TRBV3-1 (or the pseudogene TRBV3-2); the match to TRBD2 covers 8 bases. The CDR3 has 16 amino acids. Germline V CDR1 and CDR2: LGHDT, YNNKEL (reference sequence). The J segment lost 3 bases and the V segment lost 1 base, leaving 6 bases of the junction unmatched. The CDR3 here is CASSQARGELTDTQYF. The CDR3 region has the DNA TGTGCCAGCAGCCAAGCGCGGGGGGAATTGACAGATACGCAGTATTTT.

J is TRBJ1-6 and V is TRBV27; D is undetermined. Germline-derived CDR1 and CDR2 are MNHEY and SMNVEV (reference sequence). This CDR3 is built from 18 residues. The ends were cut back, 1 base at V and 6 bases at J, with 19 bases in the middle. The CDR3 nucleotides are TGTGCCAGCAGTTTATATCCCCCCGACGGATCCCCTAATTCACCCCTCCACTTT. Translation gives CASSLYPPDGSPNSPLHF.

CDR3 DNA: TGTGCCAGCAGCTTAGGTCTCGGAGATGAGCAGTTCTTC. Protein sequence: CASSLGLGDEQFF. V gene TRBV7-3 combines with J gene TRBJ2-1; D remains unclear. This CDR3 has 13 residues. CDR1 and CDR2 from the germline V gene are SGHTA and FQGTGA. The germline V and J ends were trimmed by 2 bases and 8 bases, with 10 bases remaining between them.

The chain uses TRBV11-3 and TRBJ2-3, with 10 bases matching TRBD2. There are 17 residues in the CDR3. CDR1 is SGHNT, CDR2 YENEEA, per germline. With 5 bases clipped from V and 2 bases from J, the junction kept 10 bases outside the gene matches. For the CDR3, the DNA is TGTGCCAGCAGCGACACTCTTACTAGCGGGGACACAGATACGCAGTATTTT. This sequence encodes CASSDTLTSGDTDTQYF. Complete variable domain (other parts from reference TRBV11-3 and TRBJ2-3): EAGVVQSPRYKIIEKKQPVAFWCNPISGHNTLYWYLQNLGQGPELLIRYENEEAVDDSQLPKDRFSAERLKGVDSTLKIQPAELGDSAVYLCASSDTLTSGDTDTQYFGPGTRLTVL.